This TCR beta chain was sequenced in a study of molecular identifiers for immune sequencing clone quantification. TCRdb re-analysed the PCR reads in MiXCR, keeping a single row per CDR3 protein. The sample shows under 600,000 distinct CDR3 sequences, roughly 26% of them seen only once. This clonotype was observed once. A single base separates this from a much larger clone, so it may be a read error. A read error is likely, as this CDR3 ends without the conserved phenylalanine or tryptophan. V trimming: 1 base; J trimming: 3 bases; junction bases outside the gene matches: 10. This CDR3 has 16 residues. CDR1 and CDR2 from the germline V gene are DFQATT and SNEGSKA (reference sequence).

The gene calls are TRBV20-1 and TRBJ2-3; the match to TRBD2 covers 7 bases. The receptor was isolated from a human donor in good health. Some libraries in this study had Jurkat cell RNA spiked in. Sequencing input: naive CD8+ T cells from blood, with Jurkat cell RNA spiked in. Subset in this sample: FACS-sorted CD8+CD4-CCR7+CD45RA+ naive T cells. Written as DNA, the CDR3 is TGCAGTGCTAGAGGTTGGGCGGGAGCGGCTACAGATACGCAGTATTAT. This translates into CSARGWAGAATDTQYY.